The 17 T cell receptor beta chains below all came from one sample that was sequenced in a study of blood T cell repertoires in COVID-19. Libraries were prepared by immunoSEQ multiplex PCR; TCRdb keeps only in-frame clonotypes and omits some of them. This sample has 200,000 or so clones, with 70% to 90% found just once. Sample: peripheral blood. The receptor set was obtained from a man between 65 and 79 years old with active or convalescent COVID-19.

In this sample, this clone turned up once. This chain uses TRBV28 with TRBJ2-7, with 7 bases lining up with TRBD1. J gave up 12 bases and V 2 bases, and 7 bases lay outside the gene matches. The germline V gene has CDR1 MDHEN and CDR2 SYDVKM. The CDR3 is made up of 12 amino acids. CDR3 in amino acids: CASSLVGGPLYF. The CDR3 DNA reads as TGTGCCAGCAGTTTAGTAGGGGGCCCATTGTACTTC.

The chain couples TRBV27 to TRBJ2-7, with D perhaps matching TRBD1 (5 bases). CDR3 size: 14 residues. Germline V gene lookup returns CDR1 MNHEY and CDR2 SMNVEV (reference sequence). V was pared by 2 bases and J by 7 bases, with 15 bases between. As DNA, the CDR3 is TGTGCCAGCAGTTTAAGGGCCAGGGCCCTGGAGCAGTACTTC. Its protein is CASSLRARALEQYF.

This clone appeared a single time. The chain has TRBV6-6 and TRBJ2-3, with D possibly TRBD1 on 5 matching bases. Germline-derived CDR1 and CDR2 are MNHNY and SVGAGI (reference sequence). Trimming removed 4 bases at V and 7 bases at J, with 12 bases between. The CDR3 loop spans 13 amino acids. The CDR3 DNA is TGTGCCAGCAGTTCCCAGGGATCGAATACGCAGTATTTT. It is translated as CASSSQGSNTQYF.

The chain couples TRBV27 to TRBJ2-7, with TRBD2 matching 16 bases. This CDR3 contains 14 residues. Per the germline V gene, CDR1 is MNHEY and CDR2 is SMNVEV (reference sequence). Losses at the gene ends were 5 bases for V and 9 bases for J; bases not matched to a gene: 4. The CDR3 region is CASSPGLAGGRQYF. In DNA, the CDR3 is TGTGCCAGCAGTCCGGGACTAGCGGGAGGGCGGCAGTACTTC.

The chain combines TRBV4-3 with TRBJ2-1, with D tentatively TRBD2 (6 bases). Trimming cost V 3 bases and J 2 bases, with 14 bases left between them. Germline CDR1 is LGHNA and CDR2 is YSLEER. The CDR3 sequence is 16 residues long. DNA of the CDR3: TGCGCCAGCAGCCAGATCGGGACTTACCCCTACAATGAGCAGTTCTTC. Amino acid sequence: CASSQIGTYPYNEQFF.

This clone was seen a handful of times. The chain has TRBV5-4 and TRBJ2-3, with D possibly matching TRBD2 (6 bases). Trimming cost V 3 bases and J 6 bases, with 17 bases left between them. CDR3 length: 15 residues. CDR1 is SGHNT, CDR2 YYREEE, per germline (reference sequence). This chain's CDR3 is CASSSGTLPTDTQYF. The CDR3 DNA sequence: TGTGCCAGCAGCTCAGGGACTCTACCCACGGATACGCAGTATTTT.

About this clone: This CDR3 is also generated by other DNA sequences in the sample. The chain has TRBV5-6 and TRBJ2-1; D is unresolved. CDR3 length equals 14 residues. V lost 5 bases and J lost 5, with 14 bases in between. Looked up from germline, CDR1 is SGHDT and CDR2 is YYEEEE. CDR3 region: CASSWLVAHNEQFF. The DNA of the CDR3 is TGTGCCAGCAGTTGGCTAGTAGCCCACAATGAGCAGTTCTTC.

V and J are TRBV7-2 and TRBJ2-7, with TRBD2 identical over 9 bases. Germline V lookup: CDR1 SGHTA, CDR2 FQGNSA. The CDR3 spans 15 residues. V lost 1 base to trimming and J lost 2 bases; unmatched junction nucleotides: 3. The CDR3 protein is CASSLVRGGAYEQYF. CDR3 in DNA: TGTGCCAGCAGCTTAGTGCGCGGGGGGGCCTACGAGCAGTACTTC.

The chain employs TRBV18 and TRBJ1-1; 9 positions agree with TRBD1. The V segment lost 3 bases and the J segment 5 bases; nucleotides outside the gene matches: 10. This CDR3 region has 16 residues. CDR1 is KGHSH and CDR2 is LQKENI in the germline V gene. CDR3 coding DNA: TGTGCCAGCTCACCCGGGACAGGGCAGGTTGGGACTGAAGCTTTCTTT. Protein: CASSPGTGQVGTEAFF. The complete variable domain, with remaining parts taken from reference TRBV18 and TRBJ1-1, reads NAGVMQNPRHLVRRRGQEARLRCSPMKGHSHVYWYRQLPEEGLKFMVYLQKENIIDESGMPKERFSAEFPKEGPSILRIQQVVRGDSAAYFCASSPGTGQVGTEAFFGQGTRLTVV.

The chain combines TRBV11-2 with TRBJ2-5; 10 nucleotides align to TRBD2. J gave up 2 bases and V 4 bases, and 4 bases lay outside the gene matches. Germline CDR1 SGHAT, CDR2 FQNNGV. CDR3 length: 15 residues. In nucleotides, the CDR3 is TGTGCCAGCAGCTCCGGGACTAGCGTACAAGAGACCCAGTACTTC. Translating gives CASSSGTSVQETQYF.

This rearrangement joins TRBV28 to TRBJ1-2; the D is unclear. The CDR3 sequence is 13 residues long. Germline CDR1 is MDHEN and CDR2 is SYDVKM. The V and J ends lost 5 bases and 0 bases respectively, with 7 bases between them. The CDR3 nucleotides are TGTGCCAGCAGTCTTAGTACTAACTATGGCTACACCTTC. Its protein product is CASSLSTNYGYTF.

The chain links TRBV5-8 to TRBJ2-3, with TRBD1 matching 9 bases. The germline gives CDR1 SGHTS, CDR2 YDEGEE. The CDR3 spans 17 residues. J was trimmed by 6 bases and V by 2 bases; bases with no gene match: 13. The CDR3 here is CASSFGTGTRGGDTQYF. DNA of the CDR3: TGTGCCAGCAGCTTTGGGACAGGGACGAGAGGCGGTGATACGCAGTATTTT.

The chain employs TRBV18 and TRBJ2-7, with D possibly TRBD2 on 5 matching bases. The CDR3 sequence is 12 residues long. Germline V gene sequence: CDR1 KGHSH, CDR2 LQKENI. The V gene lost 1 base and the J gene lost 6 bases, with 7 bases spanning the gap. In DNA form, the CDR3 reads TGTGCCAGCTCACCACAGGCGGGCGAGCAGTACTTC. Protein product: CASSPQAGEQYF.

This clone has just one count. V is TRBV7-9 and J is TRBJ2-7; TRBD1 agrees at 9 bases. CDR3 length equals 15 residues. Germline-derived CDR1 and CDR2 are SEHNR and FQNEAQ (reference sequence). Trimming at V came to 5 bases and at J to 4 bases, leaving 9 bases not matched to a gene. CDR3 DNA: TGTGCCAGCAGCCCCCACAGGGGGCGCCTATACGAGCAGTACTTC. Amino acids: CASSPHRGRLYEQYF.

V gene TRBV2 combines with J gene TRBJ1-3, with D uncertain. CDR1 is SNHLY and CDR2 is FYNNEI in the germline V gene. The CDR3 extends over 14 amino acids. V lost 6 bases to trimming and J lost 0 bases, with 9 bases between them. The CDR3 DNA sequence: TGTGCCAGCAGGGTGCGTAGCTCTGGAAACACCATATATTTT. The encoded protein is CASRVRSSGNTIYF.

The V call is TRBV6-2 or TRBV6-3, the J call TRBJ2-7; 8 bases match TRBD1. This CDR3 spans 15 amino acids. J gave up 2 bases and V 5 bases, and 8 bases lay outside the gene matches. CDR1 is MNHEY, CDR2 SVGEGT, per germline. The CDR3 DNA reads as TGTGCCAGCAGTGGTATAAGGACAGGGACCTACGAGCAGTACTTC. Translation: CASSGIRTGTYEQYF.

The gene calls are TRBV18 and TRBJ2-3; tentatively, D is TRBD1 (6 bases). Germline V gene lookup returns CDR1 KGHSH and CDR2 LQKENI. The CDR3 consists of 19 residues. Trimming cost V 3 bases and J 1 base, with 23 bases left between them. The CDR3, as DNA: TGTGCCAGCTCACCGCCGGGGCCAGGGGTCACGTTGGGCACAGATACGCAGTATTTT. This translates into CASSPPGPGVTLGTDTQYF.